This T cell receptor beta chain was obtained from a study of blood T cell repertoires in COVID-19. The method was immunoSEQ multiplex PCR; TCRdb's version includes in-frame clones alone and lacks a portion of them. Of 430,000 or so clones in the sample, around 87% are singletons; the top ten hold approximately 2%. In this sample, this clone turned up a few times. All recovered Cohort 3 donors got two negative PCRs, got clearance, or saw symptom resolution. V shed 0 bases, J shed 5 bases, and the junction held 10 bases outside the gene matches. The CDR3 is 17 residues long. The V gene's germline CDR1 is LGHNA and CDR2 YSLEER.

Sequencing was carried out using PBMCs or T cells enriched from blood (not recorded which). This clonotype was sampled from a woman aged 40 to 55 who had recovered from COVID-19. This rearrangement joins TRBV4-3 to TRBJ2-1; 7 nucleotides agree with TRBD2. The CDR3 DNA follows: TGCGCCAGCAGCCAAGATATGCTGGCTAGCGGACACAATGAGCAGTTCTTC. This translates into CASSQDMLASGHNEQFF.